This T cell receptor beta chain was captured by sequencing in a study of blood T cell repertoires in COVID-19. Study-level background: The United States, Italy and Spain supplied acute and convalescent COVID-19 samples. Sources were T cells, B-cell-depleted T cells, or PBMCs; the material itself was cDNA or gDNA.

The ends lost 3 bases at V and 7 bases at J; junction bases unmatched: 3. Germline CDR1 MNHEY, CDR2 SMNVEV (reference sequence). The CDR3 consists of 13 residues. The authors' processing: Reference gene primers were amplified, and this amplification served to estimate nucleated cell counts. Here immunoSEQ multiplex PCR was the method, and the copy in TCRdb shows in-frame clones only, minus some. From that table come the V and J calls and clone size; the DNA was used to work out D and trimming. The data contain roughly 330,000 clones, 70% to 90% of them singletons. Sequenced sample: peripheral blood. The V and J genes are TRBV27 and TRBJ1-2, with TRBD1 matching over 9 bases. This sequence originates from a man between 18 and 35 years old who had recovered from COVID-19. For the CDR3, the DNA is TGTGCCAGCAGTTTGGGGGGACAGGGTGGCTACACCTTC. This encodes CASSLGGQGGYTF.